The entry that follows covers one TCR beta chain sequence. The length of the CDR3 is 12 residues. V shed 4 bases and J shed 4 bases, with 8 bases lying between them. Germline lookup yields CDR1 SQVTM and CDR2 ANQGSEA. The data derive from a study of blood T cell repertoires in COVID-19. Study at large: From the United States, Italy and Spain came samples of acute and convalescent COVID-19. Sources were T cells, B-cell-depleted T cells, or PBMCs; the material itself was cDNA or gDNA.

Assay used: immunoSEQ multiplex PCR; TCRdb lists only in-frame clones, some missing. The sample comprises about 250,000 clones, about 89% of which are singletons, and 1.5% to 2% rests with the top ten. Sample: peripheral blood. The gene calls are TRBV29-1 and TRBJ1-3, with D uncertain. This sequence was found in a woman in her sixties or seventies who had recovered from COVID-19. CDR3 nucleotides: TGCAGCGTTGCAGCGTCCGGAAACACCATATATTTT. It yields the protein CSVAASGNTIYF. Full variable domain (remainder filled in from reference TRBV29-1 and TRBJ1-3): SAVISQKPSRDICQRGTSLTIQCQVDSQVTMMFWYRQQPGQSLTLIATANQGSEATYESGFVIDKFPISRPNLTFSTLTVSNMSPEDSSIYLCSVAASGNTIYFGEGSWLTVV.